The table lists the clone carrying this T cell receptor beta chain with many counts. Antigen: not known. TCRdb used MiXCR to reprocess the reads, holding one entry per CDR3 protein. The data show under 300,000 distinct CDR3 sequences, about 15% seen once. This sample was included in a study of T cell repertoires in cytomegalovirus infection. The overall study: CMV infection plus the matching HLA type was flagged by public TCR beta signatures. Study findings and constraints: HLA-C-restricted CMV-specific TCR beta clonotypes were dominant in the ex vivo response. Carriers of CMV plus the relevant HLA were identified by cumulative public TCR beta family frequency.

Trimming stripped 5 bases from V and 1 base from J, with 11 bases between. The germline CDR1 and CDR2 sequences are SGHAT and FQNNGV. This CDR3 contains 14 residues. The receptor comes from a human donor in good health (CMV status not recorded). Some clones in this sample may be carry-over from other donors' samples. The V call is TRBV11-2, the J call TRBJ1-1, with D maybe TRBD1 (6 bases). Sample: CD8+ T cells from PBMCs. This CDR3 reads CASSQGRGNTEAFF. The DNA for the CDR3 is TGTGCCAGCAGCCAGGGGCGGGGGAACACTGAAGCTTTCTTT.